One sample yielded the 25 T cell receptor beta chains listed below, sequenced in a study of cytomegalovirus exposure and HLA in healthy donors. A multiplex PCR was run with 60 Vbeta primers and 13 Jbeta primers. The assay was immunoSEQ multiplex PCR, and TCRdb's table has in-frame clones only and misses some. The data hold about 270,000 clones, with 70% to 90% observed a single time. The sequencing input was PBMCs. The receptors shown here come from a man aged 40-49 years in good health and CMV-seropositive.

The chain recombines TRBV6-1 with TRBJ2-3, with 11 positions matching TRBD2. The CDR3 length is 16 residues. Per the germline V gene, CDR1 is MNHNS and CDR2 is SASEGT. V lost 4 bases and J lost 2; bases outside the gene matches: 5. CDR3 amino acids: CASSGIAGGFTDTQYF. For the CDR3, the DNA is TGTGCCAGCAGTGGCATAGCGGGAGGGTTCACAGATACGCAGTATTTT.

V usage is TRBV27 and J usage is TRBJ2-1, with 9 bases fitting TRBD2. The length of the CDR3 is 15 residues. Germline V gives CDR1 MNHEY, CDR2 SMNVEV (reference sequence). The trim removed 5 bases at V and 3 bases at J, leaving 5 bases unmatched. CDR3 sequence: CASSLSGRIYNEQFF. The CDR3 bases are TGTGCCAGCAGTCTTAGCGGGAGAATCTACAATGAGCAGTTCTTC.

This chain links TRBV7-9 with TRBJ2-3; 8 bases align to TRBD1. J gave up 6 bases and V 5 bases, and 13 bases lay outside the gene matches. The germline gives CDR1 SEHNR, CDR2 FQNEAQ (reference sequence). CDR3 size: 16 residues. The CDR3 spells CASSPRTGTMLDTQYF. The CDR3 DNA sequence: TGTGCCAGCAGCCCCCGGACAGGGACGATGTTGGATACGCAGTATTTT.

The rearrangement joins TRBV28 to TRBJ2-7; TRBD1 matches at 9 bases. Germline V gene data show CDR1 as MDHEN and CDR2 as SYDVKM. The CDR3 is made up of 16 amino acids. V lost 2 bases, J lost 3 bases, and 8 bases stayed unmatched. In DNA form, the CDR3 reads TGTGCCAGCAGTTTACAGGGTCGGGACAGGGACTACGAGCAGTACTTC. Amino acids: CASSLQGRDRDYEQYF.

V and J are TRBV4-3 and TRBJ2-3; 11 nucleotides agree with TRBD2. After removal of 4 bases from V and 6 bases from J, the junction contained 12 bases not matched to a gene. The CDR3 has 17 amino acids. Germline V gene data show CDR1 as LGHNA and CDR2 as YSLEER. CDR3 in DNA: TGCGCCAGCAGCCGGAGACTAGCGGGGCCGGGCTATGATACGCAGTATTTT. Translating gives CASSRRLAGPGYDTQYF.

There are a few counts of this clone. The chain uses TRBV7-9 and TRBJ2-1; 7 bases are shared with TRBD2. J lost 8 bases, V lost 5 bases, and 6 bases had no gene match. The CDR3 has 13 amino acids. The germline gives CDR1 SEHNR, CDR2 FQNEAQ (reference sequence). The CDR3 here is CASSHPGGDEQFF. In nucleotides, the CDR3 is TGTGCCAGCAGCCATCCGGGAGGCGATGAGCAGTTCTTC.

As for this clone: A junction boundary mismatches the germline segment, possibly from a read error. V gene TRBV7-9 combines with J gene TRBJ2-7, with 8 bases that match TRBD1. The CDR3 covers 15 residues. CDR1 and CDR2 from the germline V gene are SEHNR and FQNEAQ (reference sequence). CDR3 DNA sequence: TGTTCCAGCAGCAGCCAACCGGGACAGGTCTACGAGCAGTACTTC. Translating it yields CSSSSQPGQVYEQYF. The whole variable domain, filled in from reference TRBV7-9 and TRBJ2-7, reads DTGVSQNPRHKITKRGQNVTFRCDPISEHNRLYWYRQTLGQGPEFLTYFQNEAQLEKSRLLSDRFSAERPKGSFSTLEIQRTEQGDSAMYLCSSSSQPGQVYEQYFGPGTRLTVT.

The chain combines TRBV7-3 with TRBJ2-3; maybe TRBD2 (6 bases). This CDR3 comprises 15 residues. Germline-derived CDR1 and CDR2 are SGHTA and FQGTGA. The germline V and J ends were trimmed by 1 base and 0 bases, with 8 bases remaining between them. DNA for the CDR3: TGTGCCAGCAGCTTAATAGCGGCTAGCACAGATACGCAGTATTTT. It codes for CASSLIAASTDTQYF.

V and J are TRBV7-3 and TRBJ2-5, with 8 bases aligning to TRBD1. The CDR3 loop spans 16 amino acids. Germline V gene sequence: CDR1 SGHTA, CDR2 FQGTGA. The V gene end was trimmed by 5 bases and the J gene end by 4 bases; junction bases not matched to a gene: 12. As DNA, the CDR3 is TGTGCCAGCAGCCCCTCGGGACAGGTTTACGGAGAGACCCAGTACTTC. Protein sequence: CASSPSGQVYGETQYF. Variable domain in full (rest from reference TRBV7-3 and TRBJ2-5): GAGVSQTPSNKVTEKGKYVELRCDPISGHTALYWYRQSLGQGPEFLIYFQGTGAADDSGLPNDRFFAVRPEGSVSTLKIQRTERGDSAVYLCASSPSGQVYGETQYFGPGTRLLVL.

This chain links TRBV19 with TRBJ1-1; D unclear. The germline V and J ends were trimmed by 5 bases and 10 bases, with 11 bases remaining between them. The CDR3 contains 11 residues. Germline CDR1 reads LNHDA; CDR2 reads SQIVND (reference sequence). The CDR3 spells CASSVTSGAFF. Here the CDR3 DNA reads TGTGCCAGTAGTGTCACTTCAGGAGCTTTCTTT. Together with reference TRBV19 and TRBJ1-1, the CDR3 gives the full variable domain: DGGITQSPKYLFRKEGQNVTLSCEQNLNHDAMYWYRQDPGQGLRLIYYSQIVNDFQKGDIAEGYSVSREKKESFPLTVTSAQKNPTAFYLCASSVTSGAFFGQGTRLTVV.

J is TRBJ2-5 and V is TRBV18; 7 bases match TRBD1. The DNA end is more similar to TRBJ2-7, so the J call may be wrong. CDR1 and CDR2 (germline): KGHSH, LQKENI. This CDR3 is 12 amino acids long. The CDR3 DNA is TGTGCCAGCTCACCGACAGGGAACGAGCAGTACTTC. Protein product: CASSPTGNEQYF.

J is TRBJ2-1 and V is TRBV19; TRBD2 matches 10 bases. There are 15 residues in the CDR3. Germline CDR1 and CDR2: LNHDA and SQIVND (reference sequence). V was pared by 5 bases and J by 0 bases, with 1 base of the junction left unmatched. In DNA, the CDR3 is TGTGCCAGTAGTCCTAGCGGGAGCTCCTACAATGAGCAGTTCTTC. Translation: CASSPSGSSYNEQFF.

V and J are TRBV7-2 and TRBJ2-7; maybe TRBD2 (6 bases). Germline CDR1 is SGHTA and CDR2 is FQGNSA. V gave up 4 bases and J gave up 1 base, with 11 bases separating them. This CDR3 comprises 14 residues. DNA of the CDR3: TGTGCCAGCAGCTGGGGTCGGGGGTCCTACGAGCAGTACTTC. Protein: CASSWGRGSYEQYF.

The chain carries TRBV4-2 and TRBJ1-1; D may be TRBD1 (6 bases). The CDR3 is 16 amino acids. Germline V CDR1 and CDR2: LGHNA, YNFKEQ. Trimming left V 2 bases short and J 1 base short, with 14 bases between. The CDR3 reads CASSQRDRPKNTEAFF. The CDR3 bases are TGTGCCAGCAGCCAACGAGACAGGCCCAAGAACACTGAAGCTTTCTTT.

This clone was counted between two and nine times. CDR3 protein: CASSLDRWAGETQYF. The CDR3 region has the DNA TGTGCCAGCAGCCTGGACAGATGGGCCGGAGAGACCCAGTACTTC. This chain connects TRBV5-6 to TRBJ2-5; D might be TRBD1 (6 bases). Germline loops: CDR1 SGHDT, CDR2 YYEEEE. The CDR3 is made up of 15 amino acids. V lost 4 bases, J lost 4 bases, and 17 bases lay in between.

The CDR3 region has the DNA TGTGCCAGCAGCTCTCGCACTAGCGGGAGAAGGGGCACAGATACGCAGTATTTT. Translated, it gives CASSSRTSGRRGTDTQYF. V usage is TRBV21-1 and J usage is TRBJ2-3; the table's D call, TRBD2, has no DNA check behind it. TRBV21-1 counts as a pseudogene. This CDR3 has 18 amino acids.

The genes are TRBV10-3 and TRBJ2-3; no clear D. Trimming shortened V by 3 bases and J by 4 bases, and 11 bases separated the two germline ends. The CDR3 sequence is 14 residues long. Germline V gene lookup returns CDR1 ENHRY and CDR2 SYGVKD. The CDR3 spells CAISDKQNSDTQYF. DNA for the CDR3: TGTGCCATCAGTGATAAACAGAACTCAGATACGCAGTATTTT.

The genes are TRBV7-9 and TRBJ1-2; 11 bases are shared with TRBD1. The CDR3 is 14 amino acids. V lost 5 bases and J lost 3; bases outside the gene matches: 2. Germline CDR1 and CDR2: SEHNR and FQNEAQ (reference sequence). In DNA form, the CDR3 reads TGTGCCAGCAGCCCGGGACAGGGGGACTATGGCTACACCTTC. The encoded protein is CASSPGQGDYGYTF.

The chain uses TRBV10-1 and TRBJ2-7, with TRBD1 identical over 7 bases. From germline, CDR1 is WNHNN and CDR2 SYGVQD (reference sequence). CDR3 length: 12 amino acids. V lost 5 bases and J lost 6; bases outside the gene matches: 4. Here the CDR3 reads CASSPHRGEQYF. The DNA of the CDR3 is TGCGCCAGCAGTCCTCACAGGGGCGAGCAGTACTTC.

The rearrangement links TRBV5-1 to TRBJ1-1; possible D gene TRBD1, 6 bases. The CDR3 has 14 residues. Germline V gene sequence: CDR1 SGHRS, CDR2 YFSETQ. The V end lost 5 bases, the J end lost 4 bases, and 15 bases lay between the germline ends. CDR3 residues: CASSPQGRGTEAFF. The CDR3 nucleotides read TGCGCCAGCAGTCCACAGGGTCGGGGCACTGAAGCTTTCTTT.

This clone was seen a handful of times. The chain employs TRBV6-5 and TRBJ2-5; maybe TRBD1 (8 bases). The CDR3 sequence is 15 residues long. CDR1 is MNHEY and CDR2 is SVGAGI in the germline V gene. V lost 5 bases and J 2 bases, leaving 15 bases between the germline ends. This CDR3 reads CASSTTGGGQETQYF. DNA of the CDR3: TGTGCCAGCAGTACTACAGGGGGAGGGCAAGAGACCCAGTACTTC.

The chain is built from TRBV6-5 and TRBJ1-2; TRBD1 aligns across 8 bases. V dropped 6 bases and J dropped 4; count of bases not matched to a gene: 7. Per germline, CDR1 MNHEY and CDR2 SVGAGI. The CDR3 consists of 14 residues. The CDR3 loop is CASRPTGALYGYTF. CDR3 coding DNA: TGTGCCAGCAGACCGACAGGGGCCCTCTATGGCTACACCTTC.

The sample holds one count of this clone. The CDR3, as DNA: TGCAGCGTTCGGACTAGGGTGGCCGGGGAGCTGTTTTTT. As protein: CSVRTRVAGELFF. The V and J genes are TRBV29-1 and TRBJ2-2; 7 bases are shared with TRBD2. J gave up 6 bases and V 5 bases, and 6 bases lay outside the gene matches. Per the germline V gene, CDR1 is SQVTM and CDR2 is ANQGSEA. The CDR3 extends over 13 amino acids.

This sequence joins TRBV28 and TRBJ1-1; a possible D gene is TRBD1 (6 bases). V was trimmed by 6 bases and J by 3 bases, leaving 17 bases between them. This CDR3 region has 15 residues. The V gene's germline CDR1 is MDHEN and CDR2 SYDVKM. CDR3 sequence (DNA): TGTGCCAGCAGGGAATGGACAGTTGCGTACACTGAAGCTTTCTTT. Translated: CASREWTVAYTEAFF.

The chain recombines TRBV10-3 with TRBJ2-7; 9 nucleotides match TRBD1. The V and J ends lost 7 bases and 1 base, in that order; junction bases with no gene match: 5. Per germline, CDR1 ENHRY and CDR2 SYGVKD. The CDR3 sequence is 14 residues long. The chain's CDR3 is CAITEGTGSYEQYF. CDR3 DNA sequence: TGTGCCATCACTGAAGGGACAGGGTCCTACGAGCAGTACTTC.